The 21 T cell receptor beta chains listed next were all sequenced from one sample in a study of blood T cell repertoires in COVID-19. Profiled with immunoSEQ multiplex PCR; TCRdb holds only in-frame clones, not every one. In the table there are about half a million clones, approximately 91% of which are singletons. The sequenced material came from PBMCs or T cells enriched from blood (not recorded which). The receptors shown here come from a woman between 55 and 75 years old who had recovered from COVID-19.

The chain links TRBV3-1 (or the pseudogene TRBV3-2) to TRBJ2-5; possibly TRBD2 for D (5 bases). Between the trimmed V and J ends, which lost 4 bases and 5 bases, there was a span of 14 bases. Germline CDR1 reads LGHDT; CDR2 reads YNNKEL (reference sequence). The CDR3 has 14 residues. The CDR3 sequence is CASSPHGGGETQYF. The CDR3 region has the DNA TGTGCCAGCAGCCCCCACGGTGGCGGGGAGACCCAGTACTTC.

This chain connects TRBV5-1 to TRBJ2-2, with TRBD1 as a possible D gene (6 bases). The CDR3 loop spans 14 amino acids. V was clipped by 7 bases and J by 1 base, with 11 bases between them. From germline, CDR1 is SGHRS and CDR2 YFSETQ. The CDR3 here is CASSRGQNTGELFF. The CDR3 region has the DNA TGCGCCAGCTCCAGGGGACAGAACACCGGGGAGCTGTTTTTT. Supplemented by reference TRBV5-1 and TRBJ2-2, the full variable domain reads KAGVTQTPRYLIKTRGQQVTLSCSPISGHRSVSWYQQTPGQGLQFLFEYFSETQRNKGNFPGRFSGRQFSNSRSEMNVSTLELGDSALYLCASSRGQNTGELFFGEGSRLTVL.

A few counts support this clone. This chain links TRBV19 with TRBJ1-2; possible D gene TRBD1, 6 bases. Germline-derived CDR1 and CDR2 are LNHDA and SQIVND (reference sequence). CDR3 length: 15 residues. V dropped 5 bases and J dropped 3 bases, with 16 bases sitting between them. CDR3 DNA sequence: TGTGCCAGTAGTGCTTGGGACACTGCTGACTATGGCTACACCTTC. Amino acid sequence: CASSAWDTADYGYTF.

This clone was seen a single time. The gene calls are TRBV5-1 and TRBJ1-1; unclear D gene. Trimming removed 0 bases at V and 6 bases at J, with 15 bases between. The CDR3 length is 15 residues. The germline CDR1 and CDR2 sequences are SGHRS and YFSETQ. The CDR3 sequence is CASSLVGWVGAEAFF. The CDR3, as DNA: TGCGCCAGCAGCTTGGTTGGGTGGGTGGGCGCTGAAGCTTTCTTT.

A few counts support this clone. The chain couples TRBV4-1 to TRBJ2-2; 7 nucleotides line up with TRBD1. Germline CDR1 is MGHRA and CDR2 is YSYEKL. V dropped 4 bases and J dropped 4; count of bases not matched to a gene: 9. The CDR3 runs 16 residues. The chain's CDR3 is CASSRRQGDLTGELFF. The CDR3 DNA reads as TGCGCCAGCAGCCGCCGTCAGGGGGACCTCACCGGGGAGCTGTTTTTT.

The rearrangement joins TRBV6-7 to TRBJ2-7; D might be TRBD1 (6 bases). TRBV6-7 is an ORF for which the function is uncertain. The CDR3 totals 17 residues. The germline V and J ends were trimmed by 6 bases and 1 base, with 22 bases remaining between them. The CDR3 is CASRIQGSTLGSYEQYV. The DNA of the CDR3 is TGTGCCAGCAGGATACAGGGCTCCACGCTCGGGTCCTACGAGCAGTACGTC.

The genes are TRBV10-3 and TRBJ2-7; TRBD1 matches 8 bases. Germline V gene lookup returns CDR1 ENHRY and CDR2 SYGVKD. V gave up 2 bases and J gave up 2 bases; unmatched junction bases: 8. There are 16 residues in the CDR3. The CDR3, as DNA: TGTGCCATCAGTGAGGCAGACAGGGGCCCCCCCTACGAGCAGTACTTC. It encodes CAISEADRGPPYEQYF.

The V call is TRBV15, the J call TRBJ1-1; D is perhaps TRBD1 (5 bases). Per germline, CDR1 LNHNV and CDR2 YYDKDF (reference sequence). This CDR3 region has 14 residues. V was trimmed by 4 bases and J by 2 bases, leaving 11 bases between them. Written as DNA, the CDR3 is TGTGCCACCAGCACCCTAACAGGCAACACTGAAGCTTTCTTT. Translated, it gives CATSTLTGNTEAFF.

This sequence joins TRBV7-6 and TRBJ2-7; 7 bases are shared with TRBD1. The CDR3 loop spans 22 amino acids. V shed 0 bases and J 7 bases; nucleotides not matched to a gene: 30. The germline CDR1 and CDR2 sequences are SGHVS and FNYEAQ. In DNA form, the CDR3 reads TGTGCCAGCAGCTTAGCGGCTCCTGTAGTGGGACAGTTGTTTACGATAGCTCGAGAGCAGTACGTC. It is translated as CASSLAAPVVGQLFTIAREQYV.

The chain joins TRBV5-1 to TRBJ2-7; 8 nucleotides match TRBD1. CDR3 length: 16 residues. The V gene end was trimmed by 1 base and the J gene end by 4 bases; junction bases not matched to a gene: 10. Germline CDR1 reads SGHRS; CDR2 reads YFSETQ. CDR3 in amino acids: CASSLSQGAGGYEQYF. DNA of the CDR3: TGCGCCAGCAGCTTGAGCCAGGGGGCTGGAGGTTACGAGCAGTACTTC.

The chain couples TRBV27 to TRBJ2-7, with 10 bases lining up with TRBD1. CDR1 is MNHEY and CDR2 is SMNVEV in the germline V gene (reference sequence). The CDR3 covers 14 residues. V shed 2 bases, J shed 4 bases, and the junction held 2 bases outside the gene matches. As DNA, the CDR3 is TGTGCCAGCAGTTTAAGGGACAGGGGATACGAGCAGTACTTC. This gives the protein CASSLRDRGYEQYF.

CDR3 in DNA: TGCGCCAGCAGCCTTCTGACCCGGACTAGCGGGGGCACAGATACGCAGTATTTT. Residues: CASSLLTRTSGGTDTQYF. The genes are TRBV4-1 and TRBJ2-3; 12 bases line up with TRBD2. The CDR3 contains 18 residues. V lost 4 bases, J lost 1 base, and 9 bases stayed unmatched. Germline-derived CDR1 and CDR2 are MGHRA and YSYEKL.

The chain couples TRBV29-1 to TRBJ1-5; TRBD1 agrees at 9 bases. V was clipped by 5 bases and J by 5 bases; unmatched bases: 7. Germline V gene sequence: CDR1 SQVTM, CDR2 ANQGSEA. This CDR3 has 14 amino acids. DNA of the CDR3: TGCAGCGTTCCGGGACAGGGTGTACATCAGCCCCAGCATTTT. It translates to CSVPGQGVHQPQHF.

This sequence joins TRBV10-3 and TRBJ1-5; D possibly corresponds to TRBD1 (6 bases). Germline V gene lookup returns CDR1 ENHRY and CDR2 SYGVKD. The V end lost 2 bases, the J end lost 4 bases, and 9 bases lay between the germline ends. The CDR3 consists of 14 residues. The DNA of the CDR3 is TGTGCCATCAGTGAGAGGGGGGGAAATCAGCCCCAGCATTTT. It encodes CAISERGGNQPQHF.

The CDR3 nucleotides read TGTGCCAGCAGCCTAGCGGGGGGGCCTCTAGAGACCCAGTACTTC. Translated, it gives CASSLAGGPLETQYF. The chain carries TRBV9 and TRBJ2-5; 12 bases line up with TRBD2. Unmatched junction bases numbered 5, after V lost 4 bases and J lost 4 bases. The V gene's germline CDR1 is SGDLS and CDR2 YYNGEE. The CDR3 is made up of 15 amino acids.

This chain connects TRBV5-6 to TRBJ2-5; 10 nucleotides line up with TRBD1. Germline CDR1 SGHDT, CDR2 YYEEEE. Trimming cost V 4 bases and J 5 bases; bases outside gene matches: 11. The CDR3 totals 16 residues. CDR3 DNA: TGTGCCAGCAGCCAAAGGGCGACAGGGGGCAGGGAGACCCAGTACTTC. Translated, it gives CASSQRATGGRETQYF.

The rearrangement joins TRBV5-1 to TRBJ2-3; 14 nucleotides align to TRBD2. CDR3 length: 18 residues. Germline-derived CDR1 and CDR2 are SGHRS and YFSETQ. J lost 0 bases, V lost 4 bases, and 7 bases had no gene match. The CDR3, as DNA: TGCGCCAGCAGCACAGGACTAGCGGGGGGTATTAGCACAGATACGCAGTATTTT. Its protein is CASSTGLAGGISTDTQYF.

The rearrangement uses TRBV30 and TRBJ1-1; D is possibly TRBD1 (6 bases). CDR3 length: 13 amino acids. CDR1 GTSNPN and CDR2 SVGIG come from the germline V gene (reference sequence). The CDR3 is CVSLRDKYTEAFF. DNA for the CDR3: TGTGTCTCCCTCCGGGACAAGTACACTGAAGCTTTCTTT.

J is TRBJ2-2 and V is TRBV5-1; the D gene is possibly TRBD2 (7 bases). From germline, CDR1 is SGHRS and CDR2 YFSETQ. The CDR3 has 17 residues. Trimming shortened V by 1 base and J by 5 bases, and 18 bases separated the two germline ends. CDR3 coding DNA: TGCGCCAGCAGCTTGTTGACGGGGGGCTTTAGGACCGGGGAGCTGTTTTTT. It specifies CASSLLTGGFRTGELFF.

The chain links TRBV19 to TRBJ1-4; a weak D match, TRBD1 (6 bases). V lost 4 bases and J 4 bases, leaving 10 bases between the germline ends. This CDR3 spans 14 amino acids. Germline CDR1 and CDR2: LNHDA and SQIVND (reference sequence). CDR3 residues: CASSTRQDNEKLFF. The CDR3 nucleotides read TGTGCCAGTAGTACTCGACAGGATAATGAAAAACTGTTTTTT.

This chain connects TRBV30 to TRBJ2-1; D possibly corresponds to TRBD1 (6 bases). Deletions cut 5 bases from V and 7 bases from J, with 12 bases between. The length of the CDR3 is 12 residues. Germline-derived CDR1 and CDR2 are GTSNPN and SVGIG (reference sequence). The CDR3 spells CAWGTQGNEQFF. DNA of the CDR3: TGTGCCTGGGGTACCCAGGGGAATGAGCAGTTCTTC.